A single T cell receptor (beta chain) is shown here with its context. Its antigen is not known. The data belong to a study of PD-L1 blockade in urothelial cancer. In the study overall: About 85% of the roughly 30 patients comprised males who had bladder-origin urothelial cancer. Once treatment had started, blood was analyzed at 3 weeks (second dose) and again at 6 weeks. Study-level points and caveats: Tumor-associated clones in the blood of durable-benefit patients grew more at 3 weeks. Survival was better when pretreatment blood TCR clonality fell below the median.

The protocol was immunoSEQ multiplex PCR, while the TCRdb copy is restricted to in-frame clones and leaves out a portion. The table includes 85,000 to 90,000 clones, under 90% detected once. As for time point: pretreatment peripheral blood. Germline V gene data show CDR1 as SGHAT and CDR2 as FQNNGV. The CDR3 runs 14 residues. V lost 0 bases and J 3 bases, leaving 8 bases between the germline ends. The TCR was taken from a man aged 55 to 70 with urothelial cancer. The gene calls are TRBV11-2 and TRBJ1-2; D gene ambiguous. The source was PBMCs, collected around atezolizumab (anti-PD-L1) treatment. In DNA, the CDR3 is TGTGCCAGCAGCTTAGAGCAGAGCGACTATGGCTACACCTTC. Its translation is CASSLEQSDYGYTF.